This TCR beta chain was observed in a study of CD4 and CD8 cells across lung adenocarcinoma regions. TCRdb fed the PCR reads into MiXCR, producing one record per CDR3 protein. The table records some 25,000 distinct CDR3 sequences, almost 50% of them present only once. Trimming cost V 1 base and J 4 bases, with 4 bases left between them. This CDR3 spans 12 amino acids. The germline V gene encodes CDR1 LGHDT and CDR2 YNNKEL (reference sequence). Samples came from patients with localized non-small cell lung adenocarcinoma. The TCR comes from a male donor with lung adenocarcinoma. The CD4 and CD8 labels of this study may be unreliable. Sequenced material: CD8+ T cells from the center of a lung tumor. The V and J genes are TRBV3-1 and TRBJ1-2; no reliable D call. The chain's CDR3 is CASSQVAYGYTF. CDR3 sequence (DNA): TGTGCCAGCAGCCAAGTGGCCTATGGCTACACCTTC.